These 27 T cell receptor beta chains originate from one sample sequenced in a study of cytomegalovirus exposure and HLA in healthy donors. In the PCR, 60 Vbeta and 13 Jbeta primers were used. Repertoires were generated with immunoSEQ multiplex PCR, while TCRdb's copy carries only in-frame clones and drops some. The table includes 65,000 to 90,000 clones, about 81% detected once. Input material: PBMCs. These TCRs come from a man aged 65 to 85 in good health and CMV-seronegative.

The V call is TRBV5-6, the J call TRBJ2-3; 8 bases agree with TRBD2. V dropped 0 bases and J dropped 3; count of bases not matched to a gene: 3. This CDR3 is built from 15 residues. The germline gives CDR1 SGHDT, CDR2 YYEEEE. CDR3 protein: CASSLGGGITDTQYF. CDR3 DNA sequence: TGTGCCAGCAGCTTGGGCGGGGGGATTACAGATACGCAGTATTTT.

A remark on this clone: Sequence at one end of the junction differs from germline and may be a read error. The genes are TRBV7-9 and TRBJ2-2; a weak D match, TRBD1 (7 bases). The CDR3 is made up of 15 amino acids. Per the germline V gene, CDR1 is SEHNR and CDR2 is FQNEAQ (reference sequence). The CDR3 nucleotides read TGTTCCAGCAGCCAGCAGGGGGGCGAAACCGGGGAGCTGTTTTTT. Amino acid sequence: CSSSQQGGETGELFF.

Regarding this clone: The sample contains more than one DNA sequence encoding this CDR3. The rearrangement links TRBV10-1 to TRBJ1-1; possible D gene TRBD1, 6 bases. This CDR3 comprises 16 residues. V dropped 5 bases and J dropped 10 bases, with 26 bases sitting between them. The germline CDR1 and CDR2 sequences are WNHNN and SYGVQD (reference sequence). CDR3: CASSTGTGGAGEGAFF. The CDR3 region has the DNA TGCGCCAGCAGTACCGGGACGGGGGGCGCGGGTGAGGGAGCTTTCTTT.

The V gene is TRBV5-4, the J gene TRBJ2-2; a weak D match, TRBD2 (6 bases). The germline gives CDR1 SGHNT, CDR2 YYREEE (reference sequence). The CDR3 covers 16 residues. V shed 0 bases and J shed 5 bases, with 14 bases lying between them. The CDR3 reads CASSLGTGVITGELFF. CDR3 nucleotide sequence: TGTGCCAGCAGCTTGGGTACGGGAGTAATAACCGGGGAGCTGTTTTTT.

This clone was seen only once. The chain uses TRBV2 and TRBJ2-5; no definite D call. CDR1 is SNHLY and CDR2 is FYNNEI in the germline V gene. Trimming removed 4 bases at V and 4 bases at J, with 13 bases between. The CDR3 totals 14 residues. CDR3 DNA sequence: TGTGCCAGCAGTGTAACCGGGTCGACAGAGACCCAGTACTTC. Its translation is CASSVTGSTETQYF.

The rearrangement links TRBV7-9 to TRBJ2-3; D might be TRBD2 (6 bases). This CDR3 is built from 16 residues. V gave up 5 bases and J gave up 0 bases, with 15 bases separating them. CDR1 is SEHNR, CDR2 FQNEAQ, per germline (reference sequence). The CDR3 DNA sequence: TGTGCCAGCAGCATAAGATATGGGGGGAGCACAGATACGCAGTATTTT. Its protein is CASSIRYGGSTDTQYF.

In nucleotides, the CDR3 is TGCAGCGTCCGCGGGGGCTTAAATCAGCCCCAGCATTTT. It specifies CSVRGGLNQPQHF. This chain joins TRBV29-1 and TRBJ1-5, with a tentative D call TRBD1 (6 bases). Trimming left V 6 bases short and J 4 bases short, with 13 bases between. This CDR3 region has 13 residues. CDR1 is SQVTM, CDR2 ANQGSEA, per germline.

The genes are TRBV28 and TRBJ1-2; TRBD1 aligns across 8 bases. Germline CDR1 is MDHEN and CDR2 is SYDVKM. This CDR3 region has 16 residues. Trimming cost V 4 bases and J 3 bases; bases outside gene matches: 10. The CDR3 region has the DNA TGTGCCAGCAGTTCCTCCGGACAGGGTGGGGACTATGGCTACACCTTC. Protein product: CASSSSGQGGDYGYTF.

The chain recombines TRBV18 with TRBJ2-1; no definite D call. The CDR3 spans 13 residues. Trimming removed 0 bases at V and 4 bases at J, with 4 bases between. CDR1 is KGHSH, CDR2 LQKENI, per germline. CDR3 nucleotide sequence: TGTGCCAGCTCACCACCGGAGTACAATGAGCAGTTCTTC. It translates to CASSPPEYNEQFF.

The V gene is TRBV11-3, the J gene TRBJ1-5; TRBD1 matches at 8 bases. Germline trimming cut 4 bases from V and 0 bases from J; bases unmatched to any gene: 11. CDR1 and CDR2 from the germline V gene are SGHNT and YENEEA. The CDR3 sequence is 18 residues long. The CDR3 region is CASSWRTGSLDSNQPQHF. The CDR3 DNA follows: TGTGCCAGCAGCTGGAGGACAGGGTCCTTGGATAGCAATCAGCCCCAGCATTTT.

This chain links TRBV11-2 with TRBJ2-1, with TRBD2 identical over 8 bases. Germline-derived CDR1 and CDR2 are SGHAT and FQNNGV. The J segment lost 8 bases and the V segment lost 1 base, leaving 10 bases of the junction unmatched. This CDR3 region has 16 residues. In DNA form, the CDR3 reads TGTGCCAGCAGCTTAGGGTTGAGCGGGAGTAAAGATGAGCAGTTCTTC. Encoded protein: CASSLGLSGSKDEQFF.

V and J are TRBV19 and TRBJ1-1; D is perhaps TRBD1 (6 bases). V shed 5 bases and J shed 11 bases, with 15 bases lying between them. Germline V gene data show CDR1 as LNHDA and CDR2 as SQIVND (reference sequence). The CDR3 length is 12 residues. This CDR3 reads CASSPRQARAFF. The CDR3, as DNA: TGTGCCAGTAGTCCCCGACAGGCAAGGGCTTTCTTT.

The genes are TRBV23-1 and TRBJ2-7, with 7 bases fitting TRBD1. TRBV23-1 is an ORF; its function is uncertain. Trimming took 4 bases from V and 5 from J; bases not matched to a gene: 11. This CDR3 comprises 15 residues. The CDR3 is CASSRGTALDHEQYF. The CDR3 nucleotides are TGCGCCAGCAGTCGAGGGACAGCCCTCGACCACGAGCAGTACTTC.

This clone turned up a few times. The chain links TRBV30 to TRBJ2-3; D is undetermined. From germline, CDR1 is GTSNPN and CDR2 SVGIG (reference sequence). Trimming stripped 7 bases from V and 7 bases from J, with 9 bases between. The CDR3 spans 10 residues. CDR3: CASSANTQYF. Here the CDR3 DNA reads TGTGCCTCCAGTGCAAATACGCAGTATTTT.

The genes are TRBV6-5 and TRBJ1-2; 7 bases agree with TRBD1. Germline V gives CDR1 MNHEY, CDR2 SVGAGI. The junction had 6 bases not matched to a gene; V was cut back by 7 bases and J by 4 bases. The CDR3 is 13 amino acids. Here the CDR3 reads CASTTGQRYGYTF. The CDR3 DNA reads TGTGCCAGCACGACGGGACAGCGCTATGGCTACACCTTC.

The rearrangement uses TRBV7-9 and TRBJ2-7, with D possibly TRBD2 on 6 matching bases. Germline CDR1 and CDR2: SEHNR and FQNEAQ (reference sequence). V dropped 1 base and J dropped 5 bases, with 15 bases sitting between them. This CDR3 has 15 residues. The CDR3 loop reads CASSLGVGGLHEQYF. CDR3 coding DNA: TGTGCCAGCAGCTTAGGTGTGGGGGGTCTGCACGAGCAGTACTTC.

The J gene is TRBJ1-2, the V gene TRBV28, with TRBD1 identical over 7 bases. Per germline, CDR1 MDHEN and CDR2 SYDVKM. The J segment lost 3 bases and the V segment lost 3 bases, leaving 4 bases of the junction unmatched. The CDR3 has 14 amino acids. This CDR3 reads CASSFGTEDYGYTF. The DNA of the CDR3 is TGTGCCAGCAGTTTCGGGACAGAAGACTATGGCTACACCTTC.

The chain is built from TRBV9 and TRBJ2-5, with a weak D call TRBD2 (6 bases). Germline V gene sequence: CDR1 SGDLS, CDR2 YYNGEE. The CDR3 spans 15 residues. V was clipped by 4 bases and J by 5 bases, with 18 bases between them. CDR3 in DNA: TGTGCCAGCAGCCCCGCGGGATCGGGTTGGGAGACCCAGTACTTC. Translating gives CASSPAGSGWETQYF.

This clone was detected once. CDR3 loop: CASSPGQGASRELFF. The CDR3 DNA reads TGTGCCAGCAGCCCTGGACAGGGGGCGAGTCGGGAGCTGTTTTTT. V and J are TRBV7-9 and TRBJ2-2; TRBD1 agrees at 11 bases. Per germline, CDR1 SEHNR and CDR2 FQNEAQ (reference sequence). The CDR3 is 15 residues long. The J segment lost 9 bases and the V segment lost 5 bases, leaving 8 bases of the junction unmatched.

The chain combines TRBV19 with TRBJ2-6; 7 bases match TRBD1. The junction had 7 bases not matched to a gene; V was cut back by 4 bases and J by 4 bases. The CDR3 has 16 amino acids. Germline CDR1 and CDR2: LNHDA and SQIVND (reference sequence). For the CDR3, the DNA is TGTGCCAGTAGTACCAGACAGGGTACGGGGGCCAACGTCCTGACTTTC. This encodes CASSTRQGTGANVLTF. Supplemented by reference TRBV19 and TRBJ2-6, the full variable domain reads DGGITQSPKYLFRKEGQNVTLSCEQNLNHDAMYWYRQDPGQGLRLIYYSQIVNDFQKGDIAEGYSVSREKKESFPLTVTSAQKNPTAFYLCASSTRQGTGANVLTFGAGSRLTVL.

This clone was found once. V usage is TRBV18 and J usage is TRBJ2-7, with 10 bases lining up with TRBD1. J gave up 3 bases and V 3 bases, and 2 bases lay outside the gene matches. Germline CDR1 and CDR2: KGHSH and LQKENI. The CDR3 contains 14 residues. CDR3 protein: CASSPGTGDYEQYF. Written as DNA, the CDR3 is TGTGCCAGCTCACCGGGGACAGGGGACTACGAGCAGTACTTC.

The V and J genes are TRBV30 and TRBJ2-1; a weak D match, TRBD2 (6 bases). CDR1 and CDR2 from the germline V gene are GTSNPN and SVGIG (reference sequence). Trimming removed 2 bases at V and 7 bases at J, with 12 bases between. The CDR3 spans 13 residues. CDR3 protein: CAWSRGGRNEQFF. The CDR3 DNA sequence: TGTGCCTGGAGTCGGGGAGGTCGTAATGAGCAGTTCTTC.

Turning to this clone: The germline gene is not matched at one end of the junction; a read error may be the cause. This chain joins TRBV7-9 and TRBJ2-1, with D possibly being TRBD2 (6 bases). This CDR3 has 14 amino acids. Germline V CDR1 and CDR2: SEHNR, FQNEAQ (reference sequence). CDR3: CSSSLGAGSNEQFF. In DNA form, the CDR3 reads TGTTCCAGCAGCTTAGGGGCGGGGTCCAATGAGCAGTTCTTC. Combining the CDR3 with reference TRBV7-9 and TRBJ2-1 gives the whole variable domain DTGVSQNPRHKITKRGQNVTFRCDPISEHNRLYWYRQTLGQGPEFLTYFQNEAQLEKSRLLSDRFSAERPKGSFSTLEIQRTEQGDSAMYLCSSSLGAGSNEQFFGPGTRLTVL.

The chain combines TRBV21-1 with TRBJ1-6; the table calls TRBD1, which could not be checked here. TRBV21-1 is a listed pseudogene. The CDR3 has 16 amino acids. CDR3 sequence reads: CASSAQGQGELSPLHF. CDR3 DNA sequence: TGTGCCAGCAGCGCCCAGGGACAGGGGGAATTATCACCCCTCCACTTT.

This clone was seen once. The chain carries TRBV11-2 and TRBJ2-1; no reliable D call. CDR1 and CDR2 (germline): SGHAT, FQNNGV. The CDR3 is 14 residues long. V lost 1 base, J lost 4 bases, and 8 bases lay in between. The CDR3 nucleotides are TGTGCCAGCAGCTTAGCAGGCAGATACAATGAGCAGTTCTTC. Its translation is CASSLAGRYNEQFF.

There are a few counts of this clone. The chain combines TRBV10-2 with TRBJ1-1; TRBD1 matches at 7 bases. Unmatched junction bases numbered 7, after V lost 6 bases and J lost 0 bases. Per the germline V gene, CDR1 is WSHSY and CDR2 is SAAADI. The CDR3 runs to 15 residues. CDR3: CASSHGQDLNTEAFF. CDR3 coding DNA: TGCGCCAGCAGCCACGGACAGGACCTGAACACTGAAGCTTTCTTT.

Comment on this clone: Its ends do not fully match the called genes, so a read error is possible. The chain is built from TRBV7-9 and TRBJ2-2, with D maybe TRBD1 (6 bases). The CDR3 contains 16 residues. Per the germline V gene, CDR1 is SEHNR and CDR2 is FQNEAQ (reference sequence). This chain's CDR3 is CSSSLGGTGNTGELFF. DNA for the CDR3: TGTTCCAGCAGCTTAGGGGGAACAGGGAACACCGGGGAGCTGTTTTTT. Full variable domain (rest looked up from reference TRBV7-9 and TRBJ2-2): DTGVSQNPRHKITKRGQNVTFRCDPISEHNRLYWYRQTLGQGPEFLTYFQNEAQLEKSRLLSDRFSAERPKGSFSTLEIQRTEQGDSAMYLCSSSLGGTGNTGELFFGEGSRLTVL.